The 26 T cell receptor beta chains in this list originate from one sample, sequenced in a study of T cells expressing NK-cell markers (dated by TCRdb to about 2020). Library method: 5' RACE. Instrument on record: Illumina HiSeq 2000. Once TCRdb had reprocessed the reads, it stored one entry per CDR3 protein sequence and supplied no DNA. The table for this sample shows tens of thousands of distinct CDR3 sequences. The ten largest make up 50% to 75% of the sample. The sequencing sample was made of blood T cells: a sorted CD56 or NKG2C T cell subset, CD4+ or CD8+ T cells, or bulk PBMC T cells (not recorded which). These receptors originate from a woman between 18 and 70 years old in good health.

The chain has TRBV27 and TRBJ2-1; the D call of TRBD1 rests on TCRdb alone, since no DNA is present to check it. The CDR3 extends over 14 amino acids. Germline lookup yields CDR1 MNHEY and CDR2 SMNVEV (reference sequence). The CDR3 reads CASSLQLLGDEQFF.

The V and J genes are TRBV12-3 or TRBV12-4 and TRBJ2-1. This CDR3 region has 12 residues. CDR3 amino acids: CASSNANNEQFF.

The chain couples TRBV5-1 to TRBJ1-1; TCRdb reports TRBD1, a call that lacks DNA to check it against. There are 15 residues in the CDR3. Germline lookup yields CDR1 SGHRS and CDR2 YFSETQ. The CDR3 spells CASSPQGGGMAEAFF.

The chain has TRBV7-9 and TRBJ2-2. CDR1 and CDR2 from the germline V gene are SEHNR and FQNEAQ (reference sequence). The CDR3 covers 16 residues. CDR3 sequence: CASSLAPQSSDGELFF.

The CDR3 sequence is CASSEGTGGTDTQYF. The chain uses TRBV5-1 and TRBJ2-3; the D gene TCRdb calls, TRBD1, cannot be checked with no DNA. The CDR3 sequence is 15 residues long. CDR1 SGHRS and CDR2 YFSETQ come from the germline V gene.

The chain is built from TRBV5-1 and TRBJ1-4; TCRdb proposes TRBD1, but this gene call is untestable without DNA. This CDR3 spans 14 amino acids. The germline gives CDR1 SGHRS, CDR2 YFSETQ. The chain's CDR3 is CASSTGQGNEKLFF.

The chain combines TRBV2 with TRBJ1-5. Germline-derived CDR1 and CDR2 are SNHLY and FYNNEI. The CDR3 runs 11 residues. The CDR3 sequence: CASAANQPQHF.

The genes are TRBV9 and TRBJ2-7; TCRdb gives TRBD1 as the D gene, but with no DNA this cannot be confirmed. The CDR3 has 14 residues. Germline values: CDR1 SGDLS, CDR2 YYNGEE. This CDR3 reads CASSSGTETYEQYF.

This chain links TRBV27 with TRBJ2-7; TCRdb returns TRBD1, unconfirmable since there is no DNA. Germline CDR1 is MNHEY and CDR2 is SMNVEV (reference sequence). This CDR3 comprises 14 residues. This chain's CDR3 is CASSLRQGFYEQYF.

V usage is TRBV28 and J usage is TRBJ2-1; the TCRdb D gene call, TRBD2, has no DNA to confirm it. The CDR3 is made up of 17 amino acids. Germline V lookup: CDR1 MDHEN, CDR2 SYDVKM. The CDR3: CASSPRTDLGSYNEQFF.

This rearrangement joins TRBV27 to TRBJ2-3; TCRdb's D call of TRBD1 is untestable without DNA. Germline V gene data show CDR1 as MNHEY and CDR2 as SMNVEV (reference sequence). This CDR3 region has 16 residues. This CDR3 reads CASSFRRTGSTDTQYF.

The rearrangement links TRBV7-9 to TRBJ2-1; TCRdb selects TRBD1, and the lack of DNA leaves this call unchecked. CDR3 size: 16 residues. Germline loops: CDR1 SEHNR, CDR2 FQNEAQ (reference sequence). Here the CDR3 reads CASSSTDRNPYNEQFF.

This CDR3 reads CASSLTSAIKRGDTQYF. This chain connects TRBV7-6 to TRBJ2-3; TCRdb's D call of TRBD1 is untestable without DNA. The CDR3 covers 17 residues. The V gene's germline CDR1 is SGHVS and CDR2 FNYEAQ.

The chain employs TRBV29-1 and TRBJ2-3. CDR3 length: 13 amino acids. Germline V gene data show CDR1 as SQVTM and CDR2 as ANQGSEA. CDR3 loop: CSVAHSSTDTQYF.

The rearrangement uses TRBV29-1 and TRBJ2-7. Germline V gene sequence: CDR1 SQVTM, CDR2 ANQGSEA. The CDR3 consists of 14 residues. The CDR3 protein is CSVEDLDSPYEQYF.

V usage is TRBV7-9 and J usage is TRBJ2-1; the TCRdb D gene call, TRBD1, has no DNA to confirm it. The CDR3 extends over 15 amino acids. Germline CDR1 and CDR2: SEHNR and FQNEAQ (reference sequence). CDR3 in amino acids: CASSPPRPGADEQFF.

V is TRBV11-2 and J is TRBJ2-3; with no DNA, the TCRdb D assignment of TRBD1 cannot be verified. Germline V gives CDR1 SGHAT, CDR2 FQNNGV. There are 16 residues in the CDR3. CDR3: CASSLRRTEFTDTQYF.

The CDR3 spells CASSQEGRRETQYF. The chain recombines TRBV4-1 with TRBJ2-5. Germline V gene data show CDR1 as MGHRA and CDR2 as YSYEKL. The CDR3 has 14 amino acids.

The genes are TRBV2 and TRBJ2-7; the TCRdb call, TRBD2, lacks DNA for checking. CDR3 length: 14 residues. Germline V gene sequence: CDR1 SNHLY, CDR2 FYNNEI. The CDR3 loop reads CASSGPGLFYEQYF.

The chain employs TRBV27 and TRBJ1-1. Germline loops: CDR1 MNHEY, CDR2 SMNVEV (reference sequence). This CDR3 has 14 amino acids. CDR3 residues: CASSFRTVDTEAFF.

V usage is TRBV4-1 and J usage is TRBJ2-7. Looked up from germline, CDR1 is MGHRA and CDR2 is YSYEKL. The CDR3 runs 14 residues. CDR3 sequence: CASSPTDGSYEQYF.

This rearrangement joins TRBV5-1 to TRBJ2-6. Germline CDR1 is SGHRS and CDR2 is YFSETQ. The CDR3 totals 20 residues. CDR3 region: CASSLGVGFPKESGANVLTF.

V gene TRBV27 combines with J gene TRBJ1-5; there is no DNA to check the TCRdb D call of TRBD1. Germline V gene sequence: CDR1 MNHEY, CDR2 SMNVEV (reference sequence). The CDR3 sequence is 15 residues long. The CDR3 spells CASSSTAWVNQPQHF.

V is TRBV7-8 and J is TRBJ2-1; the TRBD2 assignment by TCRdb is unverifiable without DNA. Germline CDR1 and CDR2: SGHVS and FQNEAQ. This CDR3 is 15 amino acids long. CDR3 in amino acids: CASSLVAGVYNEQFF.

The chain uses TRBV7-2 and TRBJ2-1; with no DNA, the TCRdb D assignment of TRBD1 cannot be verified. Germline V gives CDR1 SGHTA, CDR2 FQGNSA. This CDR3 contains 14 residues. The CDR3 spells CASSPRVAGHEQFF.

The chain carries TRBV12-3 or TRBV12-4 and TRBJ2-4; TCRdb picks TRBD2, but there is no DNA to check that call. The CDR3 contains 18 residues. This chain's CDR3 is CASSHGTSGASAKNIQYF.